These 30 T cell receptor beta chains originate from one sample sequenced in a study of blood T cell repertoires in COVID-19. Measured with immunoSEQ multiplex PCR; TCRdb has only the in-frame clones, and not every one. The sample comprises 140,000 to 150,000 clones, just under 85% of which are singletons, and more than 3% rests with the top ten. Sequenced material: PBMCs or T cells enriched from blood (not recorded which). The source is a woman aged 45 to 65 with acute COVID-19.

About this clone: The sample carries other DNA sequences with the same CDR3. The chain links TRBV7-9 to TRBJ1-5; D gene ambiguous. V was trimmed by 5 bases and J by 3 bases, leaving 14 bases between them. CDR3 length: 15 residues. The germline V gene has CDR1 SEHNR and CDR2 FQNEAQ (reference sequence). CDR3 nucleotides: TGTGCCAGCAGCCCCGGGTTGGACTCCAATCAGCCCCAGCATTTT. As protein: CASSPGLDSNQPQHF. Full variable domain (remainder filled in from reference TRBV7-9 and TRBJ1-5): DTGVSQNPRHKITKRGQNVTFRCDPISEHNRLYWYRQTLGQGPEFLTYFQNEAQLEKSRLLSDRFSAERPKGSFSTLEIQRTEQGDSAMYLCASSPGLDSNQPQHFGDGTRLSIL.

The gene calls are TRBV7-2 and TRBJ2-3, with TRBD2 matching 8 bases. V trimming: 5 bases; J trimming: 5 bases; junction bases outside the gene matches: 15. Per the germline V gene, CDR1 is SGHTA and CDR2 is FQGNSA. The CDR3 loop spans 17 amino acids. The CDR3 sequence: CASSPLGLAGGGDTQYF. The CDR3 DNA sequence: TGTGCCAGCAGCCCGCTCGGGCTAGCGGGCGGTGGAGATACGCAGTATTTT. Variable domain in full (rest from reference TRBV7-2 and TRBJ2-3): GAGVSQSPSNKVTEKGKDVELRCDPISGHTALYWYRQSLGQGLEFLIYFQGNSAPDKSGLPSDRFSAERTGGSVSTLTIQRTQQEDSAVYLCASSPLGLAGGGDTQYFGPGTRLTVL.

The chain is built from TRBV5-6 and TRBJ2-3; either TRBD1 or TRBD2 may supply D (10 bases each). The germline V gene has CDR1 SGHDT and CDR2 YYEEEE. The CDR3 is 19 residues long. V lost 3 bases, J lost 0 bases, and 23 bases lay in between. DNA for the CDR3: TGTGCCAGCAGCTGGGACAGGGGCCTAGCGGGAGCCAGCACAGATACGCAGTATTTT. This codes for CASSWDRGLAGASTDTQYF.

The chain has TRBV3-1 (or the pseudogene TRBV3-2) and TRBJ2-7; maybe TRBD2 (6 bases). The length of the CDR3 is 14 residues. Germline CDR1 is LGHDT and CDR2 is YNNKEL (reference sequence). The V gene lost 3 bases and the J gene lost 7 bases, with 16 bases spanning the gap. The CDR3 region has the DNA TGTGCCAGCAGCCAGGGGGAGGAGCCCTGGGAGCAGTACTTC. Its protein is CASSQGEEPWEQYF.

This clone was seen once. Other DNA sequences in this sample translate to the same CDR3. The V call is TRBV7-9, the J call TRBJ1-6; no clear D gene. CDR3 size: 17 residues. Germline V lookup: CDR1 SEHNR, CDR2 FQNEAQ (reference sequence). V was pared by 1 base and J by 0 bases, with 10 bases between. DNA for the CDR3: TGTGCCAGCAGCTTAGGTGCGGGAAGCTCCTATAATTCACCCCTCCACTTT. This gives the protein CASSLGAGSSYNSPLHF.

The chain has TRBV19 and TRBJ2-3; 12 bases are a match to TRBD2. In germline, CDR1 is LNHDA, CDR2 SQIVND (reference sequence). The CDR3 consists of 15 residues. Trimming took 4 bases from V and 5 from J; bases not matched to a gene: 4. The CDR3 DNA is TGTGCCAGTAGTACCCTAGCGGGAGGGATAGATACGCAGTATTTT. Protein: CASSTLAGGIDTQYF.

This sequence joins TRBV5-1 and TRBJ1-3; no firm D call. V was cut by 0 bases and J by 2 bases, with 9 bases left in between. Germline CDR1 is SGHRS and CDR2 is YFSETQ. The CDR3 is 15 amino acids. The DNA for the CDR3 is TGCGCCAGCAGCTTGGGGTCGGGTGCTGGAAACACCATATATTTT. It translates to CASSLGSGAGNTIYF.

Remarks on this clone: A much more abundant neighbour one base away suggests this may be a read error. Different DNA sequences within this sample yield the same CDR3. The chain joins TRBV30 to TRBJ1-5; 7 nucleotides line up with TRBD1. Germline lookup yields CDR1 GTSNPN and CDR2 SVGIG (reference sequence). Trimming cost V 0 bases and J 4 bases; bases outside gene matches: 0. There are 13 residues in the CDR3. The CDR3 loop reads CAWSVQGNQPQHF. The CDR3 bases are TGTGCCTGGAGTGTACAGGGGAATCAGCCCCAGCATTTT.

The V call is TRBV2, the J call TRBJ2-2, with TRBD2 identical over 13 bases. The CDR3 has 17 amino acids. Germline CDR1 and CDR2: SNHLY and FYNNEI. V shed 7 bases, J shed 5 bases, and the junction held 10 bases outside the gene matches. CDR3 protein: CASTVGTSGTQTGELFF. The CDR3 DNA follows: TGTGCCAGCACCGTCGGGACTAGCGGGACCCAGACCGGGGAGCTGTTTTTT.

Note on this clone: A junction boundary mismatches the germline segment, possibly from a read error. The CDR3 DNA reads TGCAGCGTGGAAGACAGGGGGATCAGTGGTGGCTACACCTTC. It specifies CSVEDRGISGGYTF. The chain is built from TRBV29-1 and TRBJ1-2; 9 bases map to TRBD1. The CDR3 is 14 residues long. Germline CDR1 is SQVTM and CDR2 is ANQGSEA.

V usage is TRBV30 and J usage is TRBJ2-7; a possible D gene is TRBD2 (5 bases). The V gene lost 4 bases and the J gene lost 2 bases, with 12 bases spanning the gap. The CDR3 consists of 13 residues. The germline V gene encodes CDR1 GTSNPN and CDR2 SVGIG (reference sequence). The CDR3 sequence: CAWKRAATYEQYF. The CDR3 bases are TGTGCCTGGAAGAGGGCTGCGACCTACGAGCAGTACTTC.

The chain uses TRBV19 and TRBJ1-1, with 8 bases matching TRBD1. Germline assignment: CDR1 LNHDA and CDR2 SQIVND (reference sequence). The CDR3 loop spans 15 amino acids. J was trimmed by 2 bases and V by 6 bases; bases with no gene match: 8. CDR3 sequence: CASRRDRSTNTEAFF. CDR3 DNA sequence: TGTGCCAGTAGGCGGGACAGGTCCACCAACACTGAAGCTTTCTTT.

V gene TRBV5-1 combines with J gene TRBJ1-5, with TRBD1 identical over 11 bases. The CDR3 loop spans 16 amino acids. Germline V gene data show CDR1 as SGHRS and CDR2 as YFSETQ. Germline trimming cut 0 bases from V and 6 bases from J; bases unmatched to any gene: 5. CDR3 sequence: CASSLDGTGGGQPQHF. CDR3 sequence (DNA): TGCGCCAGCAGCTTGGATGGGACAGGGGGAGGTCAGCCCCAGCATTTT.

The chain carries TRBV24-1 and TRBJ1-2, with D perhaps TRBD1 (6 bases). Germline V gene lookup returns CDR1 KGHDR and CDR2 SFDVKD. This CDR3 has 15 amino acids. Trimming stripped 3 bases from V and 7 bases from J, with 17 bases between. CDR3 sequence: CATSDVPGVSGGYTF. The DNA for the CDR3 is TGTGCCACCAGTGATGTACCAGGGGTTTCGGGTGGCTACACCTTC.

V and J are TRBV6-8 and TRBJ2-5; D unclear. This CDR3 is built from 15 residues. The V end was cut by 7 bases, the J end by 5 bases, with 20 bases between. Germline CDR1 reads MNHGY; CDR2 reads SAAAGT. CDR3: CASIRLSLFKETQYF. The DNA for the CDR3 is TGTGCCAGCATTCGTCTGTCACTCTTCAAGGAGACCCAGTACTTC.

This CDR3 is CATSDFEGGLHF. The CDR3 nucleotides are TGTGCCACCAGTGATTTCGAGGGCGGCCTACATTTT. The chain is built from TRBV24-1 and TRBJ1-5; D uncertain. Looked up from germline, CDR1 is KGHDR and CDR2 is SFDVKD. The CDR3 consists of 12 residues. V gave up 1 base and J gave up 16 bases, with 13 bases separating them.

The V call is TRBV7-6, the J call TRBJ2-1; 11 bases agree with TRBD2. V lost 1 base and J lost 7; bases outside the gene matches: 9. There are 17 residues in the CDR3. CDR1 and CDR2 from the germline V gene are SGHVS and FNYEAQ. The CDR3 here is CASSLEVSGRAGNEQFF. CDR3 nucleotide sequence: TGTGCCAGCAGCTTAGAAGTTAGCGGGAGGGCCGGGAATGAGCAGTTCTTC.

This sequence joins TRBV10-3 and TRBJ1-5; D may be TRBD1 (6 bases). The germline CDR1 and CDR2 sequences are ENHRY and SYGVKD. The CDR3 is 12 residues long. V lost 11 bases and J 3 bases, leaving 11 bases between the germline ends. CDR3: CAARDTNQPQHF. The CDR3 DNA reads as TGTGCCGCACGGGACACCAATCAGCCCCAGCATTTT.

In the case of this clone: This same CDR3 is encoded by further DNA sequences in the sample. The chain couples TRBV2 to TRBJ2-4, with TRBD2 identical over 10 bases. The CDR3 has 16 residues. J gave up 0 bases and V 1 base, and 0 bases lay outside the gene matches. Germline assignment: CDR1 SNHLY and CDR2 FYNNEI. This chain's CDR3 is CASSEGLAGAKNIQYF. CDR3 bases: TGTGCCAGCAGTGAAGGACTAGCGGGAGCCAAAAACATTCAGTACTTC.

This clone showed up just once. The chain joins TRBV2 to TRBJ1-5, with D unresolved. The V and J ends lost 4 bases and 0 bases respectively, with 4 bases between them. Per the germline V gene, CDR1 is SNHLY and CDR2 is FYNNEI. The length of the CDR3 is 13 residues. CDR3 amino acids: CASSVYSNQPQHF. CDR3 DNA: TGTGCCAGCAGTGTTTATAGCAATCAGCCCCAGCATTTT.

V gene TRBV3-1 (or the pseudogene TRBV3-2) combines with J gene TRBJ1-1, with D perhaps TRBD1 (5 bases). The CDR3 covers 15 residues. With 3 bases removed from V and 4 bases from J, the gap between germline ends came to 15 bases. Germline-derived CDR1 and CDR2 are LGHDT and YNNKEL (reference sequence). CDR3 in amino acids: CASSQLAGVGTEAFF. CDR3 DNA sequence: TGTGCCAGCAGCCAGTTAGCGGGGGTTGGCACTGAAGCTTTCTTT.

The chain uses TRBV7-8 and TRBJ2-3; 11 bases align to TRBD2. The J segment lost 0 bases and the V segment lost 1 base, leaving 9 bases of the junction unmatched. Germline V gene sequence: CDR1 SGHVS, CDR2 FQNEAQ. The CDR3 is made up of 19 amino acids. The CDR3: CASSLDPPGLAASTDTQYF. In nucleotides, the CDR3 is TGTGCCAGCAGCTTAGATCCCCCGGGACTAGCGGCTAGCACAGATACGCAGTATTTT.

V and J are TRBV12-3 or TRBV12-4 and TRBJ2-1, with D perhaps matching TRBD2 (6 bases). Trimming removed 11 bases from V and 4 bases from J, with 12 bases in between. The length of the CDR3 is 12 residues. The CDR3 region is CAGGLSYNEQFF. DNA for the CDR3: TGTGCCGGGGGACTTAGTTACAATGAGCAGTTCTTC.

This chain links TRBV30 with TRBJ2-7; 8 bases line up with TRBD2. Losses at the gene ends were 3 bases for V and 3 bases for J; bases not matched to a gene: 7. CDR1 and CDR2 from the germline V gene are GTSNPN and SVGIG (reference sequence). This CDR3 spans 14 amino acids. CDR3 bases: TGTGCCTGGAGGAAAGTAGCGGGAAACTACGAGCAGTACTTC. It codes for CAWRKVAGNYEQYF.

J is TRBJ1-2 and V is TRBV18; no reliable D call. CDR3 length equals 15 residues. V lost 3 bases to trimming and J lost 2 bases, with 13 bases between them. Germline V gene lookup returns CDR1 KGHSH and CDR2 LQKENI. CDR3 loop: CASSPSQSLNYGYTF. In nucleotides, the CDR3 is TGTGCCAGCTCACCGTCGCAGTCCTTGAACTATGGCTACACCTTC.

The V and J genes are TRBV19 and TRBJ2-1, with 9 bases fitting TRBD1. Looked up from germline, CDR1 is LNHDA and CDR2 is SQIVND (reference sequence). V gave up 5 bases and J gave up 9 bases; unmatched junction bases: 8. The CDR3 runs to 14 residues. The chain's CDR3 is CASSANRGRGEQFF. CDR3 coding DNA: TGTGCCAGTAGTGCCAACAGGGGGCGCGGTGAGCAGTTCTTC. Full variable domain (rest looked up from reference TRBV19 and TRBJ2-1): DGGITQSPKYLFRKEGQNVTLSCEQNLNHDAMYWYRQDPGQGLRLIYYSQIVNDFQKGDIAEGYSVSREKKESFPLTVTSAQKNPTAFYLCASSANRGRGEQFFGPGTRLTVL.

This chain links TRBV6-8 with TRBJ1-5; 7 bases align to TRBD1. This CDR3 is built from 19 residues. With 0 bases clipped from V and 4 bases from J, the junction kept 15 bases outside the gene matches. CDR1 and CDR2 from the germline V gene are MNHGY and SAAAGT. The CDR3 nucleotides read TGTGCCAGCAGTTACTCGGACAGGAGAGGGGTAATAGCAAATCAGCCCCAGCATTTT. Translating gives CASSYSDRRGVIANQPQHF.

CDR3 sequence reads: CASSQVQDNSPLHF. The CDR3 DNA sequence: TGTGCCAGCAGCCAAGTACAGGATAATTCACCCCTCCACTTT. The chain couples TRBV3-1 (or the pseudogene TRBV3-2) to TRBJ1-6; the D gene is possibly TRBD1 (5 bases). Germline-derived CDR1 and CDR2 are LGHDT and YNNKEL (reference sequence). The V end lost 1 base, the J end lost 5 bases, and 6 bases lay between the germline ends. This CDR3 region has 14 residues.

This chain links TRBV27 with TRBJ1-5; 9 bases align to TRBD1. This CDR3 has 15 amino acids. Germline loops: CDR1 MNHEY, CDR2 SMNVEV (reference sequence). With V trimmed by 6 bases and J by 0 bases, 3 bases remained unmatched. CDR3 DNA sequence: TGTGCCAGCAGGAGGACAGGGGCTAGCAATCAGCCCCAGCATTTT. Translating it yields CASRRTGASNQPQHF.

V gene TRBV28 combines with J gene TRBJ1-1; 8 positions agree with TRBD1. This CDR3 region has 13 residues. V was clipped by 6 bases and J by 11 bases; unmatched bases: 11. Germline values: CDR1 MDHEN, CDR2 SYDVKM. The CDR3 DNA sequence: TGTGCCAGCAGCTCCGGGCAGGGGGCCTACGCTTTCTTT. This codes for CASSSGQGAYAFF. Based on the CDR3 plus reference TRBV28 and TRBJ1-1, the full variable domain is DVKVTQSSRYLVKRTGEKVFLECVQDMDHENMFWYRQDPGLGLRLIYFSYDVKMKEKGDIPEGYSVSREKKERFSLILESASTNQTSMYLCASSSGQGAYAFFGQGTRLTVV.